What follows are 8 T cell receptor beta chains derived from one specimen sequenced in a study of blood T cell repertoires in COVID-19. Repertoires were generated with immunoSEQ multiplex PCR, while TCRdb's copy carries only in-frame clones and drops some. The profile shows 50,000 to 65,000 clones, roughly 86% of them singletons. The sample taken for sequencing was peripheral blood. These receptors were taken from a man between 65 and 85 years old with acute or convalescent COVID-19.

J is TRBJ2-2 and V is TRBV27; 10 bases match TRBD2. Germline CDR1 reads MNHEY; CDR2 reads SMNVEV (reference sequence). The CDR3 runs to 15 residues. Trimming removed 7 bases from V and 5 bases from J; junction bases left unmatched: 7. CDR3 in amino acids: CASKGSLAGTGELFF. Here the CDR3 DNA reads TGTGCCAGCAAAGGGTCACTAGCGGGAACCGGGGAGCTGTTTTTT.

A remark on this clone: Compared with germline, one end of the junction differs, possibly owing to a read error. Different DNA sequences within this sample yield the same CDR3. The chain couples TRBV5-1 to TRBJ2-7; TRBD2 matches 9 bases. The CDR3 covers 16 residues. From germline, CDR1 is SGHRS and CDR2 YFSETQ. The CDR3 is CASSLRREGGSYEQYF. The CDR3, as DNA: TGCGCCAGCAGCCTTCGGCGGGAGGGGGGATCCTATGAGCAGTACTTC.

The chain employs TRBV6-6 and TRBJ1-3, with no clear D. Germline lookup yields CDR1 MNHNY and CDR2 SVGAGI (reference sequence). V lost 6 bases, J lost 0 bases, and 15 bases lay in between. The CDR3 has 16 residues. Written as DNA, the CDR3 is TGTGCCAGCAGCATCAAAGGCGGTGACTCTGGAAACACCATATATTTT. Translated, it gives CASSIKGGDSGNTIYF.

This chain links TRBV28 with TRBJ2-3; D remains unclear. Germline V gene data show CDR1 as MDHEN and CDR2 as SYDVKM. With 3 bases removed from V and 5 bases from J, the gap between germline ends came to 3 bases. The CDR3 contains 11 residues. The CDR3 spells CASSLRDTQYF. The CDR3 nucleotides read TGTGCCAGCAGTTTGAGAGATACGCAGTATTTT. Combining the CDR3 with reference TRBV28 and TRBJ2-3 gives the whole variable domain DVKVTQSSRYLVKRTGEKVFLECVQDMDHENMFWYRQDPGLGLRLIYFSYDVKMKEKGDIPEGYSVSREKKERFSLILESASTNQTSMYLCASSLRDTQYFGPGTRLTVL.

V gene TRBV5-1 combines with J gene TRBJ2-1, with a weak D call TRBD1 (6 bases). This CDR3 contains 15 residues. V was pared by 2 bases and J by 0 bases, with 9 bases between. The germline V gene has CDR1 SGHRS and CDR2 YFSETQ. CDR3 in amino acids: CASSLGGSSYNEQFF. Here the CDR3 DNA reads TGCGCCAGCAGCTTAGGGGGAAGCTCCTACAATGAGCAGTTCTTC.

The chain has TRBV5-4 and TRBJ1-4; possible D gene TRBD1, 5 bases. V shed 0 bases and J shed 4 bases, with 13 bases lying between them. The CDR3 is 16 amino acids. Per germline, CDR1 SGHNT and CDR2 YYREEE (reference sequence). CDR3 protein: CASSLEGGTHNEKLFF. The CDR3 DNA reads as TGTGCCAGCAGCTTGGAAGGCGGGACCCATAATGAAAAACTGTTTTTT. Full variable domain (rest looked up from reference TRBV5-4 and TRBJ1-4): ETGVTQSPTHLIKTRGQQVTLRCSSQSGHNTVSWYQQALGQGPQFIFQYYREEENGRGNFPPRFSGLQFPNYSSELNVNALELDDSALYLCASSLEGGTHNEKLFFGSGTQLSVL.

This clone was counted a few times. This chain connects TRBV19 to TRBJ1-1; 9 nucleotides align to TRBD1. Germline assignment: CDR1 LNHDA and CDR2 SQIVND (reference sequence). The CDR3 totals 14 residues. Trimming at V came to 7 bases and at J to 1 base, leaving 4 bases not matched to a gene. The CDR3 loop is CASTGQGTNTEAFF. CDR3 bases: TGTGCCAGTACCGGACAGGGGACGAACACTGAAGCTTTCTTT.

V is TRBV5-4 and J is TRBJ2-5; 13 positions agree with TRBD2. Trimming took 4 bases from V and 4 from J; bases not matched to a gene: 4. CDR1 SGHNT and CDR2 YYREEE come from the germline V gene (reference sequence). The CDR3 length is 15 residues. This CDR3 is CASSVRLAGGETQYF. CDR3 sequence (DNA): TGTGCCAGCAGCGTAAGACTAGCGGGGGGAGAGACCCAGTACTTC.